The present entry profiles one T cell receptor beta chain with its context. Its antigen is undetermined. The method was immunoSEQ multiplex PCR; TCRdb's version includes in-frame clones alone and lacks a portion of them. The sample holds some 60,000 clones; roughly nine tenths are singletons and the top ten take 3.5% to 4%. The sample comes from a study of OX40 agonist ivuxolimab in advanced cancers. Study conclusions and caveats: Patients with a partial response at 0.1-3.0 mg/kg had among the lowest clonal expansion.

Germline trimming cut 4 bases from V and 1 base from J; bases unmatched to any gene: 7. The CDR3 spans 16 residues. CDR1 and CDR2 (germline): SEHNR, FQNEAQ (reference sequence). The receptor was derived from an adult with an advanced solid tumor such as melanoma, head and neck, liver or kidney cancer. Sample: CD4+ or CD8+ T cells sorted from blood, taken in a trial of the OX40 agonist ivuxolimab. The chain links TRBV7-9 to TRBJ2-3, with 8 bases lining up with TRBD2. The CDR3 sequence is CASSSFGREGTDTQYF. CDR3 sequence (DNA): TGTGCCAGCAGCTCCTTCGGGCGGGAGGGCACAGATACGCAGTATTTT.